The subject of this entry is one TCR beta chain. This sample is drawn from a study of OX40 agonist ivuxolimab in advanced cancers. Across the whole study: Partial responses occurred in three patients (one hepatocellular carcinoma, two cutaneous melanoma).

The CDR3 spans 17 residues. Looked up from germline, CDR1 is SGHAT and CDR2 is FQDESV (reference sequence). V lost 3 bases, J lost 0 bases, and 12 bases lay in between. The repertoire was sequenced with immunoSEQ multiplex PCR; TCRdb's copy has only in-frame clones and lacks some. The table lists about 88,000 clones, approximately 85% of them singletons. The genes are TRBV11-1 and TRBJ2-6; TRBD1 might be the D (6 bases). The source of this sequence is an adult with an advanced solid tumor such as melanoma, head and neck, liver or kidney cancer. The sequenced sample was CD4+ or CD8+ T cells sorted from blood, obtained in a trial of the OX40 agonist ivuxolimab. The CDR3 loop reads CASSFWTVSSGANVLTF. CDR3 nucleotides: TGTGCCAGCAGCTTCTGGACAGTCAGCTCTGGGGCCAACGTCCTGACTTTC.